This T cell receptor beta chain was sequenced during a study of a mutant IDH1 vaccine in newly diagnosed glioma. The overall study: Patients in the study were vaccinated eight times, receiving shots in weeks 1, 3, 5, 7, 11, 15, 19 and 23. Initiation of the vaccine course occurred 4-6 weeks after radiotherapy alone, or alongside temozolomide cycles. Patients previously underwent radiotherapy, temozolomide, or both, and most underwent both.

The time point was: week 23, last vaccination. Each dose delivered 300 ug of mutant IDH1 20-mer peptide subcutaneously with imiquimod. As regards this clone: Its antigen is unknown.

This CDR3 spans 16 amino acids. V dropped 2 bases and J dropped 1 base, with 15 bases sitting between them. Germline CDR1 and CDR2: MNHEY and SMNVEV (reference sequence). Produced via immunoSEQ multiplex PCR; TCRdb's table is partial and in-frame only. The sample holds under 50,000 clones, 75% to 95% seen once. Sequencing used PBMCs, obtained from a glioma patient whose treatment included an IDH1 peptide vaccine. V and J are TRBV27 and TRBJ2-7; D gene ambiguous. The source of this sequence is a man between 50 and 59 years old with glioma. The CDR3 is CASSLTAEIPSYEQYF. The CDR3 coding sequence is TGTGCCAGCAGTTTAACTGCAGAAATTCCTTCCTACGAGCAGTACTTC.